Below are 26 T cell receptor beta chains sequenced from a single sample in a study of blood T cell repertoires in COVID-19. The table came from immunoSEQ multiplex PCR; TCRdb's copy has only in-frame clones and leaves some out. Altogether over 200,000 clones are present, about 90% being singletons, with the ten largest covering roughly 2%. Sample: peripheral blood. These receptors came from a man between 35 and 55 years old with active or convalescent COVID-19.

J is TRBJ1-2 and V is TRBV12-3 or TRBV12-4; TRBD1 agrees at 9 bases. CDR3 length: 13 residues. V lost 4 bases, J lost 6 bases, and 3 bases stayed unmatched. CDR3 sequence reads: CASSSGQGDGYTF. The CDR3 bases are TGTGCCAGCAGTTCGGGACAGGGAGATGGCTACACCTTC.

The V call is TRBV2, the J call TRBJ2-3; 7 bases agree with TRBD1. CDR1 is SNHLY, CDR2 FYNNEI, per germline. With V trimmed by 5 bases and J by 0 bases, 5 bases remained unmatched. The CDR3 covers 15 residues. For the CDR3, the DNA is TGTGCCAGCAGTCCCGGGACAGCTAGCACAGATACGCAGTATTTT. Its translation is CASSPGTASTDTQYF.

This rearrangement joins TRBV7-2 to TRBJ1-6; maybe TRBD1 (5 bases). This CDR3 region has 14 residues. Trimming cost V 6 bases and J 6 bases, with 12 bases left between them. Looked up from germline, CDR1 is SGHTA and CDR2 is FQGNSA. The CDR3 sequence: CASRVGGANSPLHF. CDR3 bases: TGTGCCAGCAGGGTGGGTGGGGCTAATTCACCCCTCCACTTT. Looking up the rest from reference TRBV7-2 and TRBJ1-6 gives the full variable domain: GAGVSQSPSNKVTEKGKDVELRCDPISGHTALYWYRQSLGQGLEFLIYFQGNSAPDKSGLPSDRFSAERTGGSVSTLTIQRTQQEDSAVYLCASRVGGANSPLHFGNGTRLTVT.

The chain links TRBV6-5 to TRBJ1-1, with TRBD1 matching over 10 bases. Per the germline V gene, CDR1 is MNHEY and CDR2 is SVGAGI. Losses at the gene ends were 6 bases for V and 5 bases for J; bases not matched to a gene: 6. The CDR3 is 14 amino acids. The CDR3 DNA reads TGTGCCAGCAGAGAGACAGGGGGCTCAACTGAAGCTTTCTTT. Residues: CASRETGGSTEAFF.

This chain uses TRBV6-6 with TRBJ1-2; a possible D gene is TRBD1 (6 bases). Between the trimmed V and J ends, which lost 6 bases and 3 bases, there was a span of 11 bases. The CDR3 covers 13 residues. Germline V gives CDR1 MNHNY, CDR2 SVGAGI (reference sequence). The CDR3 reads CASRPQGHYGYTF. DNA for the CDR3: TGTGCCAGCAGACCACAGGGACACTATGGCTACACCTTC.

The chain combines TRBV9 with TRBJ1-2; weak D call: TRBD1 (6 bases). The V end lost 0 bases, the J end lost 7 bases, and 13 bases lay between the germline ends. From germline, CDR1 is SGDLS and CDR2 YYNGEE. There are 14 residues in the CDR3. The CDR3 nucleotides are TGTGCCAGCAGCGTAGTGGGACAAGGCGGTGGCTACACCTTC. It codes for CASSVVGQGGGYTF.

The J gene is TRBJ2-7, the V gene TRBV10-1; 8 nucleotides match TRBD1. Unmatched junction bases numbered 10, after V lost 2 bases and J lost 10 bases. This CDR3 contains 14 residues. Germline assignment: CDR1 WNHNN and CDR2 SYGVQD (reference sequence). CDR3 DNA: TGCGCCAGCAGTGAGCCCGGGACAGGTAATCGTCAGTACTTC. Translating gives CASSEPGTGNRQYF.

The rearrangement links TRBV11-2 to TRBJ1-6; the D gene is possibly TRBD1 (5 bases). The V end lost 2 bases, the J end lost 10 bases, and 18 bases lay between the germline ends. CDR1 and CDR2 from the germline V gene are SGHAT and FQNNGV. This CDR3 is 16 amino acids long. The CDR3 bases are TGTGCCAGCAGCTTAAACCCAGGGTCGCCAAGGTCACCCCTCCACTTT. This translates into CASSLNPGSPRSPLHF.

The chain employs TRBV2 and TRBJ1-1; 7 bases map to TRBD1. The germline V gene encodes CDR1 SNHLY and CDR2 FYNNEI. The CDR3 covers 13 residues. Trimming removed 6 bases from V and 5 bases from J; junction bases left unmatched: 6. CDR3: CASRLDRVTEAFF. As DNA, the CDR3 is TGTGCCAGCAGGCTCGACAGGGTGACTGAAGCTTTCTTT.

The V and J genes are TRBV6-5 and TRBJ1-2, with D perhaps TRBD1 (6 bases). CDR1 and CDR2 from the germline V gene are MNHEY and SVGAGI. V was trimmed by 2 bases and J by 6 bases, leaving 7 bases between them. The CDR3 has 12 amino acids. The CDR3 nucleotides read TGTGCCAGCAGTTACGGGACAAATGGCTACACCTTC. Residues: CASSYGTNGYTF.

The V and J genes are TRBV5-1 and TRBJ1-1, with D perhaps TRBD1 (6 bases). V was clipped by 0 bases and J by 1 base, with 10 bases between them. The CDR3 has 15 residues. Germline V gene sequence: CDR1 SGHRS, CDR2 YFSETQ. In DNA form, the CDR3 reads TGCGCCAGCAGCTTGGCACAGGGCACGAACACTGAAGCTTTCTTT. As protein: CASSLAQGTNTEAFF. Full variable domain (rest looked up from reference TRBV5-1 and TRBJ1-1): KAGVTQTPRYLIKTRGQQVTLSCSPISGHRSVSWYQQTPGQGLQFLFEYFSETQRNKGNFPGRFSGRQFSNSRSEMNVSTLELGDSALYLCASSLAQGTNTEAFFGQGTRLTVV.

The chain recombines TRBV27 with TRBJ2-3, with TRBD1 identical over 9 bases. The CDR3 is 17 residues long. With 4 bases clipped from V and 4 bases from J, the junction kept 12 bases outside the gene matches. Germline V gene sequence: CDR1 MNHEY, CDR2 SMNVEV (reference sequence). The CDR3 bases are TGTGCCAGCAGTTCCCAGGACAGGGGATTCATTTCAGATACGCAGTATTTT. This sequence encodes CASSSQDRGFISDTQYF.

The chain uses TRBV25-1 and TRBJ2-3, with D possibly being TRBD1 (5 bases). The germline CDR1 and CDR2 sequences are MGHDK and SYGVNS. The CDR3 length is 14 residues. V lost 5 bases, J lost 2 bases, and 11 bases lay in between. CDR3 loop: CASSHTGATDTQYF. The DNA for the CDR3 is TGTGCCAGCAGTCACACAGGTGCCACAGATACGCAGTATTTT.

The CDR3 DNA reads as TGTGCCTGGATATCGTGGGGCGAGTCTAACTATGGCTACACCTTC. It codes for CAWISWGESNYGYTF. V and J are TRBV30 and TRBJ1-2; possibly TRBD1 for D (5 bases). The CDR3 runs to 15 residues. From germline, CDR1 is GTSNPN and CDR2 SVGIG (reference sequence). The V end was cut by 4 bases, the J end by 0 bases, with 15 bases between.

The chain has TRBV28 and TRBJ2-3; D might be TRBD2 (6 bases). The CDR3 runs to 16 residues. V shed 6 bases and J shed 4 bases, with 20 bases lying between them. CDR1 is MDHEN, CDR2 SYDVKM, per germline. The CDR3, as DNA: TGTGCCAGCAGCCCGGGGACTTCTCTTAGCGCAGATACGCAGTATTTT. Translated, it gives CASSPGTSLSADTQYF.

The chain uses TRBV27 and TRBJ1-4, with 9 bases identical to TRBD1. The CDR3 consists of 16 residues. J lost 8 bases, V lost 5 bases, and 12 bases had no gene match. From germline, CDR1 is MNHEY and CDR2 SMNVEV (reference sequence). The CDR3 sequence is CASSAGTGRLGEKLFF. The DNA for the CDR3 is TGTGCCAGCAGTGCCGGGACAGGGAGGTTGGGGGAAAAACTGTTTTTT.

The chain is built from TRBV7-2 and TRBJ1-3, with D possibly matching TRBD1 (6 bases). Trimming took 1 base from V and 0 from J, leaving 16 bases between them. The V gene's germline CDR1 is SGHTA and CDR2 FQGNSA. The CDR3 sequence is 18 residues long. The CDR3 DNA is TGTGCCAGCAGCTTAGTAGGGGGGGGCAGGCCCTCTGGAAACACCATATATTTT. Its protein product is CASSLVGGGRPSGNTIYF. Together with reference TRBV7-2 and TRBJ1-3, the CDR3 gives the full variable domain: GAGVSQSPSNKVTEKGKDVELRCDPISGHTALYWYRQSLGQGLEFLIYFQGNSAPDKSGLPSDRFSAERTGGSVSTLTIQRTQQEDSAVYLCASSLVGGGRPSGNTIYFGEGSWLTVV.

This chain links TRBV24-1 with TRBJ2-1; 8 bases match TRBD2. The CDR3 length is 16 residues. V lost 3 bases to trimming and J lost 9 bases; unmatched junction nucleotides: 12. Germline CDR1 is KGHDR and CDR2 is SFDVKD. CDR3 sequence (DNA): TGTGCCACCAGTGATCCTCGGGGGGGAGGGCCCGGTGAGCAGTTCTTC. Translation: CATSDPRGGGPGEQFF.

The genes are TRBV24-1 and TRBJ2-2, with D maybe TRBD1 (5 bases). Trimming took off 0 bases at V and 6 bases at J, with 13 bases between the two ends. The CDR3 has 16 amino acids. Germline CDR1 and CDR2: KGHDR and SFDVKD. CDR3 DNA: TGTGCCACCAGTGATTTGTCCCAGGGAATCGCCGGGGAGCTGTTTTTT. Its translation: CATSDLSQGIAGELFF.

Details on this clone: This CDR3 is also generated by other DNA sequences in the sample. This chain joins TRBV18 and TRBJ2-5, with D possibly being TRBD1 (6 bases). From germline, CDR1 is KGHSH and CDR2 LQKENI. The V gene lost 3 bases and the J gene lost 5 bases, with 10 bases spanning the gap. The CDR3 contains 13 residues. Here the CDR3 DNA reads TGTGCCAGCTCACCTCAGGGGTGGGAGACCCAGTACTTC. As protein: CASSPQGWETQYF.

The rearrangement uses TRBV7-2 and TRBJ1-3; D not resolved. V lost 5 bases and J lost 2, with 22 bases in between. The CDR3 totals 18 residues. Germline V gene data show CDR1 as SGHTA and CDR2 as FQGNSA. This CDR3 is CASSRGAERSLPGNTIYF. In DNA, the CDR3 is TGTGCCAGCAGCCGCGGCGCGGAAAGATCATTACCTGGAAACACCATATATTTT.

The genes are TRBV4-1 and TRBJ2-1, with a weak D call TRBD2 (7 bases). V lost 0 bases to trimming and J lost 5 bases, with 20 bases between them. This CDR3 comprises 18 residues. From germline, CDR1 is MGHRA and CDR2 YSYEKL. The CDR3 here is CASSQDSSGGGGDNEQFF. The CDR3 nucleotides read TGCGCCAGCAGCCAAGATTCCTCTGGGGGCGGGGGTGACAATGAGCAGTTCTTC.

The chain has TRBV7-9 and TRBJ1-1; TRBD1 might be the D (6 bases). This CDR3 spans 13 amino acids. The germline V gene has CDR1 SEHNR and CDR2 FQNEAQ (reference sequence). V dropped 6 bases and J dropped 6 bases, with 14 bases sitting between them. The CDR3 protein is CASSEGGGPEAFF. CDR3 sequence (DNA): TGTGCCAGCAGTGAAGGGGGTGGTCCTGAAGCTTTCTTT. Combining the CDR3 with reference TRBV7-9 and TRBJ1-1 gives the whole variable domain DTGVSQNPRHKITKRGQNVTFRCDPISEHNRLYWYRQTLGQGPEFLTYFQNEAQLEKSRLLSDRFSAERPKGSFSTLEIQRTEQGDSAMYLCASSEGGGPEAFFGQGTRLTVV.

V is TRBV19 and J is TRBJ2-3; no firm D call. The germline V gene encodes CDR1 LNHDA and CDR2 SQIVND (reference sequence). The CDR3 loop spans 13 amino acids. Trimming took off 6 bases at V and 0 bases at J, with 7 bases between the two ends. This CDR3 reads CASRSPSTDTQYF. CDR3 sequence (DNA): TGTGCCAGTAGGAGTCCTAGCACAGATACGCAGTATTTT.

This clone has just a few counts. This chain connects TRBV30 to TRBJ1-3; D is perhaps TRBD1 (6 bases). The CDR3 extends over 15 amino acids. Trimming removed 5 bases at V and 4 bases at J, with 18 bases between. CDR1 and CDR2 from the germline V gene are GTSNPN and SVGIG (reference sequence). The CDR3 region is CAWDRTGNKGNTIYF. For the CDR3, the DNA is TGTGCCTGGGACCGAACAGGGAATAAGGGAAACACCATATATTTT.

J is TRBJ2-4 and V is TRBV30; D unresolved. CDR1 and CDR2 from the germline V gene are GTSNPN and SVGIG (reference sequence). Trimming stripped 2 bases from V and 3 bases from J, with 11 bases between. The CDR3 runs to 14 residues. Here the CDR3 reads CAWSLTSGKNIQYF. The CDR3 coding sequence is TGTGCCTGGAGTTTAACGTCGGGCAAAAACATTCAGTACTTC.